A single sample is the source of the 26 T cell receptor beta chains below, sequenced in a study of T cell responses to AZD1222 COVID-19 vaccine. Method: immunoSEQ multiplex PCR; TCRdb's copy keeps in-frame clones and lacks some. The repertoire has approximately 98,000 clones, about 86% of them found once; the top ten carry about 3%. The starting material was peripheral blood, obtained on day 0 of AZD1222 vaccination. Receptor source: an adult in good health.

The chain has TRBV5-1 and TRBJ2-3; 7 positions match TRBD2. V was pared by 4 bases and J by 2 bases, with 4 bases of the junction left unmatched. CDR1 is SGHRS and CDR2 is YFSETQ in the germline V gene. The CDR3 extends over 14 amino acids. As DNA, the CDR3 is TGCGCCAGCAGCACATGGGACTACACAGATACGCAGTATTTT. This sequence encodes CASSTWDYTDTQYF.

CDR3 sequence (DNA): TGTGCCAGCTCACCACCATCCCGTTCAACTAATGAAAAACTGTTTTTT. It is translated as CASSPPSRSTNEKLFF. The rearrangement links TRBV18 to TRBJ1-4, with D uncertain. The germline V gene encodes CDR1 KGHSH and CDR2 LQKENI. This CDR3 comprises 16 residues. V shed 0 bases and J shed 0 bases, with 8 bases lying between them.

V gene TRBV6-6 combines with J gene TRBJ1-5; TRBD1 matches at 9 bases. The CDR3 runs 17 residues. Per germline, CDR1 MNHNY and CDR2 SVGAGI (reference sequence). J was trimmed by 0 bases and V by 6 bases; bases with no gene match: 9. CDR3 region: CASSRGTGPYSNQPQHF. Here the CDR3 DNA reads TGTGCCAGCAGCCGAGGGACAGGGCCTTATAGCAATCAGCCCCAGCATTTT.

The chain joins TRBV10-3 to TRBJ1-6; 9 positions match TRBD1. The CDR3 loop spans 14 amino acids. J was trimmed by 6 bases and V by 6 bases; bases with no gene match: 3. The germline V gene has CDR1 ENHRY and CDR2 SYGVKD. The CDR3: CAIRGQGANSPLHF. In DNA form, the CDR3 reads TGTGCCATCAGGGGACAGGGTGCTAATTCACCCCTCCACTTT.

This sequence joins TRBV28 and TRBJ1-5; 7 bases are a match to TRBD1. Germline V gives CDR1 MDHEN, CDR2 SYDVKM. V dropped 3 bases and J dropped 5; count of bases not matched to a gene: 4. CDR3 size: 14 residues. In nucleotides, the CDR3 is TGTGCCAGCAGTTTCAGAGGGGGCGATCAGCCCCAGCATTTT. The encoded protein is CASSFRGGDQPQHF. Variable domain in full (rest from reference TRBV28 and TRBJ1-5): DVKVTQSSRYLVKRTGEKVFLECVQDMDHENMFWYRQDPGLGLRLIYFSYDVKMKEKGDIPEGYSVSREKKERFSLILESASTNQTSMYLCASSFRGGDQPQHFGDGTRLSIL.

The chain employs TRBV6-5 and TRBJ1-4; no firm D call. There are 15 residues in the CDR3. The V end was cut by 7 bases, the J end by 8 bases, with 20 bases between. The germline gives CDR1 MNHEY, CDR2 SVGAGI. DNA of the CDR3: TGTGCCAGCAACCCTCGCAACCATGCGGGAGAAAAACTGTTTTTT. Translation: CASNPRNHAGEKLFF.

The CDR3 protein is CASHDGTTNEKLFF. The CDR3 DNA follows: TGTGCCAGTCACGACGGCACCACTAATGAAAAACTGTTTTTT. The J gene is TRBJ1-4, the V gene TRBV19; no clear D gene. Per germline, CDR1 LNHDA and CDR2 SQIVND (reference sequence). This CDR3 has 14 residues. Trimming cost V 8 bases and J 2 bases, with 12 bases left between them.

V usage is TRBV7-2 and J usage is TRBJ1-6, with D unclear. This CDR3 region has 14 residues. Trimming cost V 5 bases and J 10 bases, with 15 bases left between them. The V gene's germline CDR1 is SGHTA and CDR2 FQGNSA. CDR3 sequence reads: CASSPDSGFSPLHF. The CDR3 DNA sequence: TGTGCCAGCAGCCCAGATTCGGGTTTCTCACCCCTCCACTTT.

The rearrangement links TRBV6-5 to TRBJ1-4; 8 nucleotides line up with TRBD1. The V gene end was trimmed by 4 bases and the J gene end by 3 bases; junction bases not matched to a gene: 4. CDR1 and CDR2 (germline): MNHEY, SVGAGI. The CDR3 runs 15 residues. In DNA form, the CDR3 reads TGTGCCAGCAGTTCGCAGGGGGCAGCTAATGAAAAACTGTTTTTT. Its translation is CASSSQGAANEKLFF.

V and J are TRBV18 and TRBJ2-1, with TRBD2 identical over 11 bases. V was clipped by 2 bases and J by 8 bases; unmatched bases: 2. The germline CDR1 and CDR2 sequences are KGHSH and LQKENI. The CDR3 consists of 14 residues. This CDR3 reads CASSPVAGGDEQFF. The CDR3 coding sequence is TGTGCCAGCTCACCAGTAGCGGGGGGGGATGAGCAGTTCTTC.

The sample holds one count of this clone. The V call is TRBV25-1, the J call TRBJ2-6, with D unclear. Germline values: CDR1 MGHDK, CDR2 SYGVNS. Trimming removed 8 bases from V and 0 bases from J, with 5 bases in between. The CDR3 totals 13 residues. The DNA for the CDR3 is TGTGCCAGCCGAAGCTCTGGGGCCAACGTCCTGACTTTC. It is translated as CASRSSGANVLTF.

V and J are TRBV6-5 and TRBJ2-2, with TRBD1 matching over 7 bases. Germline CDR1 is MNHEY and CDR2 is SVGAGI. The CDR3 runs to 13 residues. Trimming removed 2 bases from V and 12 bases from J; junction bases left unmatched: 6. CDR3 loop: CASSYTGVGQLFF. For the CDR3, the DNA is TGTGCCAGCAGTTACACAGGGGTTGGTCAGCTGTTTTTT.

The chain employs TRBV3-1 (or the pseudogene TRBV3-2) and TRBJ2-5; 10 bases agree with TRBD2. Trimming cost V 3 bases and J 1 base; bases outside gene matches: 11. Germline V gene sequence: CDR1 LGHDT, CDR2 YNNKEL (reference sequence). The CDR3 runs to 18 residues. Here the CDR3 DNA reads TGTGCCAGCAGCCATTTAATAGCGGGGGGCCCCTTCCAAGAGACCCAGTACTTC. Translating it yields CASSHLIAGGPFQETQYF.

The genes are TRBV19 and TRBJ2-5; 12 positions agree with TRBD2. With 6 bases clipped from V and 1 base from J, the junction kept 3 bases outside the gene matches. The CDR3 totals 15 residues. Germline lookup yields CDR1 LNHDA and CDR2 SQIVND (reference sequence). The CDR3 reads CASRPLAGGQETQYF. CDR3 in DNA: TGTGCCAGTAGACCACTAGCGGGGGGCCAAGAGACCCAGTACTTC.

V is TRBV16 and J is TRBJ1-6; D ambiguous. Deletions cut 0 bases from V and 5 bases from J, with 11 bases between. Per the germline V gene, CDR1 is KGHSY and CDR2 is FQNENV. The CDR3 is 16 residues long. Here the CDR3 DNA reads TGTGCCAGCAGCCAATCGGGAGGGCAGAATAATTCACCCCTCCACTTT. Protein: CASSQSGGQNNSPLHF.

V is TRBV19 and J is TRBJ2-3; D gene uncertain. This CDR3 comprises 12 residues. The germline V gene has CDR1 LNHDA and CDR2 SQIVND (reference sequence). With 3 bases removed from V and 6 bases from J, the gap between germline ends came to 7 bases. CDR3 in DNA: TGTGCCAGTAGTATCTACACCGATACGCAGTATTTT. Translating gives CASSIYTDTQYF.

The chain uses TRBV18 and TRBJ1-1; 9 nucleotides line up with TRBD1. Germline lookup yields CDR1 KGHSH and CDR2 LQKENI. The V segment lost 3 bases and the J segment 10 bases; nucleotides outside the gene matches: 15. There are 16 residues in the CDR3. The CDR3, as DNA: TGTGCCAGCTCACCCGACAGGGGGGGAAACGGCCGGGGAGCTTTCTTT. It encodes CASSPDRGGNGRGAFF.

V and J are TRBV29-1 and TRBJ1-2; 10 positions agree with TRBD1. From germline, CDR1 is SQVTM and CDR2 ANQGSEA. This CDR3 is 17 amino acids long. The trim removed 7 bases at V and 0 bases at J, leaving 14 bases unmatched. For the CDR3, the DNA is TGCAGCGCCAGAAACCGGGGACAGGGGACGGCTAACTATGGCTACACCTTC. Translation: CSARNRGQGTANYGYTF.

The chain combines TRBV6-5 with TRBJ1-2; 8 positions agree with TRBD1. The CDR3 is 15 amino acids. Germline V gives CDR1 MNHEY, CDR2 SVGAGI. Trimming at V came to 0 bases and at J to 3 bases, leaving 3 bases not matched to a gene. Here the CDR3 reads CASSYSGTGYYGYTF. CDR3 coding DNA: TGTGCCAGCAGTTACTCAGGGACAGGCTACTATGGCTACACCTTC.

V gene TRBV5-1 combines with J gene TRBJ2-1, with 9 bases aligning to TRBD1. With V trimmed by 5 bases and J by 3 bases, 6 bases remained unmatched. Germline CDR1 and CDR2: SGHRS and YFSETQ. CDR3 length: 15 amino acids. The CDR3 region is CASRRGTGSYNEQFF. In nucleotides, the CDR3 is TGCGCCAGCAGACGAGGGACAGGGAGCTACAATGAGCAGTTCTTC.

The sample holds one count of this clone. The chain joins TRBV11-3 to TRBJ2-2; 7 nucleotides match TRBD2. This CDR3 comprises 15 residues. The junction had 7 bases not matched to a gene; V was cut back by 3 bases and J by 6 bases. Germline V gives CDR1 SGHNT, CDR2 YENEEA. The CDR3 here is CASSLRGKAAGELFF. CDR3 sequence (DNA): TGTGCCAGCAGCTTGCGGGGGAAGGCGGCCGGGGAGCTGTTTTTT.

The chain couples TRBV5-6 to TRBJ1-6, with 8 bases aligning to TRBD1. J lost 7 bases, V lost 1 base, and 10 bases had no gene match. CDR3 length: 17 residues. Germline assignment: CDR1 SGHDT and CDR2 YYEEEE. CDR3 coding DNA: TGTGCCAGCAGCTTGTGGTGGCAGGGGGCCAAAAATTCACCCCTCCACTTT. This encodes CASSLWWQGAKNSPLHF.

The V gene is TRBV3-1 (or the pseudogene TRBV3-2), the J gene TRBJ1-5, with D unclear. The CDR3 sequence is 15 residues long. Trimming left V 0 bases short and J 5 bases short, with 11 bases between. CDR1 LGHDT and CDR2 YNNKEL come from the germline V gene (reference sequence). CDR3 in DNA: TGTGCCAGCAGCCAAGACGGGCGGACCGATCAGCCCCAGCATTTT. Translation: CASSQDGRTDQPQHF.

The CDR3 nucleotides are TGTGCCAGCAGCTCCCTCAGTGGGGGAGTGACAGATACGCAGTATTTT. It codes for CASSSLSGGVTDTQYF. The chain uses TRBV7-9 and TRBJ2-3; D tentatively fits TRBD1 or TRBD2 (5 bases each). Germline CDR1 is SEHNR and CDR2 is FQNEAQ (reference sequence). The length of the CDR3 is 16 residues. The V gene lost 4 bases and the J gene lost 3 bases, with 17 bases spanning the gap.

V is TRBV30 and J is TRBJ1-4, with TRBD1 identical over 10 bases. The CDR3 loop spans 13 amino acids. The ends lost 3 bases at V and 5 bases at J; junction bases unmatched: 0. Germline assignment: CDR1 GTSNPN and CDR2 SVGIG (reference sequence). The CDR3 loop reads CAWRGQGNEKLFF. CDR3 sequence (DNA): TGTGCCTGGAGGGGACAGGGGAATGAAAAACTGTTTTTT.

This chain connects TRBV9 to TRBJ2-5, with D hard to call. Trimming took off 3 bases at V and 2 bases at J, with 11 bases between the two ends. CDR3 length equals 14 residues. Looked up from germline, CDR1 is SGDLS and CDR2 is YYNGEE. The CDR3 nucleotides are TGTGCCAGCAGCGACCCTTCCCTTCAAGAGACCCAGTACTTC. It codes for CASSDPSLQETQYF.